This T cell receptor beta chain was sequenced during a study of a mutant IDH1 vaccine in newly diagnosed glioma (dated by TCRdb to 2020 to 2022). About the full investigation: In the chemotherapy-containing groups, vaccination started alongside temozolomide cycles, whereas in patients who had radiotherapy alone it started 4-6 weeks after radiotherapy. Peripheral blood was collected at six visits: V03 (baseline), V05, V07, V10, V12 and V13. The week-35 safety follow-up took place at visit V12, and the week-47 end of study took place at visit V13. Of the approximately 32 treated patients, approximately 62% were male and around 40% were female, and the mean age was about 40 years. For exploratory analyses, 25 to 30 treated patients had longitudinal TCRB deep sequencing done wherever samples were available. Before enrollment, patients had received standard therapy of radiotherapy alone, temozolomide alone, or radiochemotherapy with temozolomide; most received the combination. Broad study findings and their caveats: Immune responses induced by the vaccine were seen in roughly 95% of patients across multiple MHC alleles. Pseudoprogression appeared unrelated to alterations in the top peripheral T cell clonotypes detected by TCRB sequencing. Availability determined which PBMC samples were chosen for TCRB deep sequencing. The authors stated that sample limitations prevented analyses of patient blood samples from being reproduced.

V is cut by 0 bases and J by 3 bases, and the space between the germline ends is 7 bases. Spanning cysteine to phenylalanine, the CDR3 consists of 13 amino acids. The CDR3 DNA has 39 bases and is translated from base 1. CDR1 SGHRS and CDR2 YFSETQ are derived from the germline V gene. Worth noting for this clone: Its binding antigen is unknown. Within one base of it there is no much larger clone, and no base qualities were kept.

Preparation of the library involved the immunoSEQ multiplex PCR assay. Following the manufacturer's protocol, the hsTCRB Kit was used to amplify rearranged TCR beta chain sequences. TCRB libraries were sequenced on an Illumina MiSeq. Concerning the study's data processing: The proprietary platform of the kit vendor was used for demultiplexing, trimming and gene mapping. TCRdb provides this immuneACCESS table in a form limited to in-frame rearrangements. Some clones are lacking; in checked studies, under half of them reflect an unresolved V gene, and why the rest are absent is not known. V, J and clone size are taken as reported in that table, and D and trimming were inferred from the DNA itself. For this sample the table gives some 57,000 clones, of which 60% to 85% were detected only once. Less than 5.5% of the sample is taken by the ten largest. The time point label for this specimen denotes: week 47, end of study. Every vaccine dose consisted of 300 ug of a 20-mer mutant IDH1 peptide in Montanide, administered subcutaneously together with topical imiquimod. Across visits V03 through V10, patients got a total of eight vaccinations, given in weeks 1, 3, 5, 7, 11, 15, 19 and 23. The donors had newly diagnosed IDH1-mutant astrocytomas of WHO grade 3 or 4 that showed loss of nuclear ATRX. The samples were drawn from NOA16, a multicentre, single-arm, open-label phase I trial in Germany that tested a mutant IDH1 peptide vaccine in humans for the first time. Genomic DNA for TCRB sequencing was isolated from EDTA blood with the DNeasy Blood and Tissue Kit.

The sample here was PBMCs, taken from a glioma patient whose treatment included an IDH1 peptide vaccine. The receptor comes from a woman aged 40 to 50 with glioma. Some clones in this sample may be carry-over from other donors' samples. The sequence is built from TRBV5-1 and TRBJ2-7; TRBD2 is a possible D gene, resting on 6 matching bases. For the CDR3, the sequence is CASSLDGGYEQYF. The nucleotide sequence is given as TGCGCCAGCAGCTTGGACGGGGGCTACGAGCAGTACTTC.